Listed here are 20 T cell receptor beta chains from one sample, sequenced in a study of neurological immune-mediated disorders. Time point of the sample: longitudinal time-point 2. TCRdb reprocessed the 5' RACE reads with MiXCR, giving one entry per CDR3 protein. Of over 75,000 distinct CDR3 sequences in the sample, around 6% were seen once. Sequencing was performed on PBMCs. The receptor set was obtained from a woman aged 55-70 years with multiple sclerosis.

This clonotype was recorded many times. The V call is TRBV5-1, the J call TRBJ2-5; D gene uncertain. Germline CDR1 reads SGHRS; CDR2 reads YFSETQ. This CDR3 comprises 14 residues. The V and J ends lost 0 bases and 1 base respectively, with 7 bases between them. DNA of the CDR3: TGCGCCAGCAGCTTGGGGGGTTTCCAAGAGACCCAGTACTTC. This translates into CASSLGGFQETQYF.

V and J are TRBV20-1 and TRBJ2-7; no clear D gene. V was clipped by 6 bases and J by 5 bases, with 20 bases between them. The CDR3 has 14 residues. In germline, CDR1 is DFQATT, CDR2 SNEGSKA (reference sequence). The chain's CDR3 is CSAELRWARNEQYF. The CDR3 bases are TGCAGTGCAGAACTTCGATGGGCTCGGAACGAGCAGTACTTC.

Many counts were recorded for this clonotype. The chain combines TRBV29-1 with TRBJ2-5; perhaps TRBD2 as D (7 bases). The germline V and J ends were trimmed by 7 bases and 4 bases, with 16 bases remaining between them. Germline V gene sequence: CDR1 SQVTM, CDR2 ANQGSEA. This CDR3 region has 13 residues. Here the CDR3 reads CSADPGGRETQYF. CDR3 DNA: TGCAGCGCAGACCCGGGGGGCCGAGAGACCCAGTACTTC.

This clonotype was found many times. At one of its ends the junction is not consistent with the germline gene, which may arise from a read error. The gene calls are TRBV5-1 and TRBJ1-5; D is undetermined. The CDR3 runs to 13 residues. Germline-derived CDR1 and CDR2 are SGHRS and YFSETQ. CDR3 coding DNA: TGCACCAGCAGCCCAGACACCGATCAGCCCCAGCATTTT. It encodes CTSSPDTDQPQHF.

At least ten counts were recorded for this clonotype. The chain carries TRBV29-1 and TRBJ2-5; D perhaps matches TRBD2 (5 bases). CDR1 SQVTM and CDR2 ANQGSEA come from the germline V gene. The CDR3 extends over 12 amino acids. The V and J ends lost 5 bases and 0 bases respectively, with 7 bases between them. The DNA of the CDR3 is TGCAGCGTTTCGGGAAACCAAGAGACCCAGTACTTC. It translates to CSVSGNQETQYF.

This clonotype was observed many times. V usage is TRBV3-1 and J usage is TRBJ2-2; D possibly corresponds to TRBD1 (5 bases). With 11 bases removed from V and 7 bases from J, the gap between germline ends came to 17 bases. Per the germline V gene, CDR1 is LGHDT and CDR2 is YNNKEL (reference sequence). The CDR3 sequence is 13 residues long. Written as DNA, the CDR3 is TGTGCCTGTAGGGGCCTCATGGACGGGGAGCTGTTTTTT. Translating gives CACRGLMDGELFF.

The sample holds many counts of this clonotype. This chain joins TRBV5-1 and TRBJ2-1; TRBD2 matches 9 bases. The trim removed 2 bases at V and 5 bases at J, leaving 11 bases unmatched. The germline V gene has CDR1 SGHRS and CDR2 YFSETQ. This CDR3 region has 17 residues. CDR3 region: CASSFRASGTVNNEQFF. The CDR3 coding sequence is TGCGCCAGCAGCTTCCGTGCTAGCGGGACGGTAAACAATGAGCAGTTCTTC.

This clonotype was recorded at least ten times. The chain employs TRBV7-9 and TRBJ2-7; D may correspond to TRBD1 or TRBD2 (5 bases each). The CDR3 is 14 residues long. Looked up from germline, CDR1 is SEHNR and CDR2 is FQNEAQ (reference sequence). With 5 bases removed from V and 4 bases from J, the gap between germline ends came to 15 bases. The CDR3 DNA follows: TGTGCCAGCAGCCCTTGGGACGGGACGTACGAGCAGTACTTC. It translates to CASSPWDGTYEQYF.

This clonotype was picked up many times. The V and J genes are TRBV7-6 and TRBJ2-7; either TRBD1 or TRBD2 may supply D (6 bases each). V lost 5 bases, J lost 2 bases, and 10 bases lay in between. The CDR3 loop spans 13 amino acids. Germline-derived CDR1 and CDR2 are SGHVS and FNYEAQ. CDR3 region: CASSPGGPYEQYF. For the CDR3, the DNA is TGTGCCAGCAGCCCTGGGGGGCCCTACGAGCAGTACTTC.

This clonotype has at least ten counts. The chain is built from TRBV12-3 or TRBV12-4 and TRBJ2-5; D call uncertain. This CDR3 region has 11 residues. V dropped 3 bases and J dropped 6 bases, with 5 bases sitting between them. The chain's CDR3 is CASSFSKTQYF. CDR3 DNA sequence: TGTGCCAGCAGTTTTTCGAAGACCCAGTACTTC.

This clonotype was detected ten times or more. J is TRBJ1-1 and V is TRBV25-1, with 8 bases lining up with TRBD1. V shed 3 bases and J 3 bases; nucleotides not matched to a gene: 6. Germline V gene sequence: CDR1 MGHDK, CDR2 SYGVNS. The CDR3 runs to 15 residues. CDR3 sequence (DNA): TGTGCCAGCAGTGACGTCGGGACAGGACACACTGAAGCTTTCTTT. This codes for CASSDVGTGHTEAFF.

The sample holds many counts of this clonotype. J is TRBJ2-7 and V is TRBV5-1; D ambiguous. This CDR3 is built from 13 residues. Germline V gene data show CDR1 as SGHRS and CDR2 as YFSETQ. Trimming took 0 bases from V and 2 from J, leaving 6 bases between them. The CDR3 here is CASSLGRPYEQYF. The CDR3 DNA is TGCGCCAGCAGCTTGGGCCGTCCCTACGAGCAGTACTTC. Variable domain in full (rest from reference TRBV5-1 and TRBJ2-7): KAGVTQTPRYLIKTRGQQVTLSCSPISGHRSVSWYQQTPGQGLQFLFEYFSETQRNKGNFPGRFSGRQFSNSRSEMNVSTLELGDSALYLCASSLGRPYEQYFGPGTRLTVT.

In its sample, this clonotype was seen many times. The rearrangement links TRBV6-2 or TRBV6-3 to TRBJ1-1; D not resolved. In germline, CDR1 is MNHEY, CDR2 SVGEGT. V gave up 0 bases and J gave up 4 bases, with 3 bases separating them. The CDR3 consists of 12 residues. CDR3 in amino acids: CASSYSPTEAFF. Here the CDR3 DNA reads TGTGCCAGCAGTTACTCTCCCACTGAAGCTTTCTTT.

This clonotype occurred many times. As DNA, the CDR3 is TGTGCCACCAGCCTGAGGGACGCCGAATATGGCTACACCTTC. Its translation: CATSLRDAEYGYTF. This chain uses TRBV15 with TRBJ1-2, with D tentatively TRBD1 (5 bases). Trimming took off 5 bases at V and 5 bases at J, with 15 bases between the two ends. Germline V gene lookup returns CDR1 LNHNV and CDR2 YYDKDF (reference sequence). The length of the CDR3 is 14 residues.

The table lists this clonotype with many counts. V usage is TRBV27 and J usage is TRBJ2-7, with D possibly matching TRBD2 (5 bases). This CDR3 is 13 amino acids long. Trimming removed 7 bases at V and 4 bases at J, with 14 bases between. In germline, CDR1 is MNHEY, CDR2 SMNVEV (reference sequence). The CDR3 sequence: CASKTAGRYEQYF. The DNA for the CDR3 is TGTGCCAGCAAGACGGCGGGCCGTTACGAGCAGTACTTC.

In this sample, this clonotype turned up many times. The chain combines TRBV5-1 with TRBJ2-5, with TRBD1 matching 8 bases. The CDR3 runs to 15 residues. J was trimmed by 2 bases and V by 5 bases; bases with no gene match: 8. Germline V gene sequence: CDR1 SGHRS, CDR2 YFSETQ. The CDR3 sequence: CASSYGQGRQETQYF. CDR3 sequence (DNA): TGCGCCAGCAGTTACGGACAGGGTAGGCAAGAGACCCAGTACTTC. Full variable domain (remainder filled in from reference TRBV5-1 and TRBJ2-5): KAGVTQTPRYLIKTRGQQVTLSCSPISGHRSVSWYQQTPGQGLQFLFEYFSETQRNKGNFPGRFSGRQFSNSRSEMNVSTLELGDSALYLCASSYGQGRQETQYFGPGTRLLVL.

This clonotype was found many times. The chain links TRBV27 to TRBJ1-3; D ambiguous. This CDR3 has 15 amino acids. V shed 0 bases and J shed 4 bases, with 10 bases lying between them. Germline V lookup: CDR1 MNHEY, CDR2 SMNVEV (reference sequence). The CDR3 sequence: CASSLSNRVGNTIYF. The CDR3 nucleotides read TGTGCCAGCAGTTTATCGAATAGGGTCGGAAACACCATATATTTT.

This clonotype occurred many times. The CDR3 sequence is CASTASTGELFF. The CDR3 nucleotides are TGTGCCAGCACAGCGAGCACCGGGGAGCTGTTTTTT. The V gene is TRBV2, the J gene TRBJ2-2, with D hard to call. This CDR3 comprises 12 residues. Germline assignment: CDR1 SNHLY and CDR2 FYNNEI. The V and J ends lost 7 bases and 4 bases respectively, with 7 bases between them.

The sample holds many counts of this clonotype. The V call is TRBV5-1, the J call TRBJ2-5; TRBD1 agrees at 9 bases. V shed 5 bases and J 2 bases; nucleotides not matched to a gene: 4. CDR1 and CDR2 (germline): SGHRS, YFSETQ. This CDR3 contains 14 residues. The DNA of the CDR3 is TGCGCCAGCAGATCGACAGGGGGGCAAGAGACCCAGTACTTC. Protein product: CASRSTGGQETQYF.

This clonotype came up many times. The V call is TRBV6-5, the J call TRBJ1-2; TRBD1 matches 10 bases. Looked up from germline, CDR1 is MNHEY and CDR2 is SVGAGI. There are 14 residues in the CDR3. J gave up 6 bases and V 5 bases, and 6 bases lay outside the gene matches. CDR3 region: CASSPDRGQHGYTF. CDR3 sequence (DNA): TGTGCCAGCAGTCCCGACAGGGGGCAACATGGCTACACCTTC.